The 8 T cell receptor beta chains in this list originate from one sample, sequenced in a study of blood T cell repertoires in COVID-19 (dated by TCRdb to about 2020). The library was produced with the immunoSEQ multiplex PCR assay. TCRdb's version of the immuneACCESS table is confined to in-frame rearrangements and falls short of the full clone set. An unresolved V gene accounts for under half of the shortfall where checked; the remainder is of unknown origin. The sample table records over 150,000 clones; approximately 83% of these occur just once. The top ten hold around 7% of the sample. The sequencing input was PBMCs or T cells enriched from blood (not recorded which). The receptors derive from a man between 40 and 49 years old who had recovered from COVID-19.

The chain carries TRBV15 and TRBJ1-2; TRBD1 agrees at 7 bases. J lost 5 bases, V lost 1 base, and 7 bases had no gene match. The CDR3 length is 15 residues. The germline gives CDR1 LNHNV, CDR2 YYDKDF (reference sequence). CDR3 protein: CATSRVFDRAYGYTF. CDR3 in DNA: TGTGCCACCAGCAGAGTTTTTGACAGGGCGTATGGCTACACCTTC.

The chain recombines TRBV5-4 with TRBJ2-7, with a possible D match to TRBD2 (6 bases). The CDR3 totals 14 residues. Germline lookup yields CDR1 SGHNT and CDR2 YYREEE (reference sequence). The V end was cut by 3 bases, the J end by 5 bases, with 15 bases between. The CDR3 DNA reads as TGTGCCAGCAGCTCAACTGGGGGGTCCGACGAGCAGTACTTC. Translation gives CASSSTGGSDEQYF.

The chain has TRBV7-2 and TRBJ1-1, with D maybe TRBD1 (6 bases). The CDR3 has 15 residues. The germline V gene encodes CDR1 SGHTA and CDR2 FQGNSA. Trimming cost V 3 bases and J 0 bases, with 11 bases left between them. The CDR3 is CASSFQGTMNTEAFF. CDR3 DNA sequence: TGTGCCAGCAGCTTCCAGGGGACCATGAACACTGAAGCTTTCTTT.

The CDR3 sequence: CASSVDKDSYEQYF. Written as DNA, the CDR3 is TGTGCCAGCTCCGTGGACAAGGACTCCTACGAGCAGTACTTC. This chain joins TRBV11-1 and TRBJ2-7; D possibly corresponds to TRBD1 (5 bases). V dropped 8 bases and J dropped 0 bases, with 14 bases sitting between them. CDR3 length: 14 residues. Germline CDR1 reads SGHAT; CDR2 reads FQDESV (reference sequence).

The V and J genes are TRBV15 and TRBJ2-1; TRBD2 aligns across 10 bases. The CDR3 contains 16 residues. CDR1 is LNHNV and CDR2 is YYDKDF in the germline V gene (reference sequence). V was clipped by 0 bases and J by 5 bases; unmatched bases: 4. CDR3 nucleotides: TGTGCCACCAGCAGAGATCTAGCGGGGGTTAACAATGAGCAGTTCTTC. It is translated as CATSRDLAGVNNEQFF.

The chain carries TRBV4-3 and TRBJ2-3; 14 positions agree with TRBD2. This CDR3 is 18 amino acids long. Germline CDR1 and CDR2: LGHNA and YSLEER. With V trimmed by 4 bases and J by 0 bases, 6 bases remained unmatched. DNA of the CDR3: TGCGCCAGCAGCCTGGGACTAGCGGGGGCATCTAGCACAGATACGCAGTATTTT. Its translation: CASSLGLAGASSTDTQYF.

This chain uses TRBV6-5 with TRBJ1-1; TRBD1 agrees at 7 bases. The J segment lost 8 bases and the V segment lost 4 bases, leaving 10 bases of the junction unmatched. There are 14 residues in the CDR3. Germline V gene data show CDR1 as MNHEY and CDR2 as SVGAGI. The CDR3: CASSSRQGQREAFF. CDR3 nucleotides: TGTGCCAGCAGTTCGAGACAGGGACAGCGGGAAGCTTTCTTT.

This clone turned up a few times. This chain joins TRBV2 and TRBJ1-2, with D perhaps TRBD1 (6 bases). With 2 bases removed from V and 7 bases from J, the gap between germline ends came to 8 bases. This CDR3 region has 12 residues. Per the germline V gene, CDR1 is SNHLY and CDR2 is FYNNEI. The CDR3 loop is CASSENRVGYTF. CDR3 DNA sequence: TGTGCCAGCAGTGAAAACAGGGTTGGCTACACCTTC.